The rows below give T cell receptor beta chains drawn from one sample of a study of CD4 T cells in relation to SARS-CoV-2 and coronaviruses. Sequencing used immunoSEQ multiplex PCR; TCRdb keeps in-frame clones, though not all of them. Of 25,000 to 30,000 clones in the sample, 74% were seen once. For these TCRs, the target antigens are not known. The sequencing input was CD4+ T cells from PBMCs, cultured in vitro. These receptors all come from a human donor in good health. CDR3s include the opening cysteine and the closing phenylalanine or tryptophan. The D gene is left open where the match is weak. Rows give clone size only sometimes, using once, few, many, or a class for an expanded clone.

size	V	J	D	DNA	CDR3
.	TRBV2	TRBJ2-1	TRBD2	TGTGCCAGCAGGAGGACTAGCGGGATGATCTCCTACAATGAGCAGTTCTTC	CASRRTSGMISYNEQFF
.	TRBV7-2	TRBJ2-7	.	TGTGCCAGCAGCTCCGGACGGTCGGGGGAGCAGTACTTC	CASSSGRSGEQYF
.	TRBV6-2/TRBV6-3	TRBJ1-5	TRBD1	TGTGCCAGCAGTCGCTCGGGATGGGACAGGGCCCAAATAAGCAATCAGCCCCAGCATTTT	CASSRSGWDRAQISNQPQHF
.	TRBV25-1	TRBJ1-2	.	TGTGCCAGCAGTGTTTCGGCAGGGGGCTACACCTTC	CASSVSAGGYTF
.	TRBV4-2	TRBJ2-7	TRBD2	TGTGCCAGCAGCCAAGTTCTAGCGGGAGCCGAGCAGTACTTC	CASSQVLAGAEQYF
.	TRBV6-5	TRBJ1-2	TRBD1	TGTGCCAGCAGCTCTACAGGGGCCTATGGCTACACCTTC	CASSSTGAYGYTF
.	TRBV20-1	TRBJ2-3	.	TGCAGTGCTAGCTTAGACGGTACGCAGTATTTT	CSASLDGTQYF
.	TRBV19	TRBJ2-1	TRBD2	TGTGCCAGTAGTATCGGGGGGAATGGACTAGTCACGTACAATGAGCAGTTCTTC	CASSIGGNGLVTYNEQFF
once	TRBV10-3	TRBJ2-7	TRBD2	TGTGCCGCTTCAGGGACTAGTGGTGGAGAGCAGTACTTC	CAASGTSGGEQYF
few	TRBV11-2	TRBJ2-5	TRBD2	TGTGCCAGCAGCTTCCTAGCGGGCGCCCGAGTGGGGCAAGAGACCCAGTACTTC	CASSFLAGARVGQETQYF
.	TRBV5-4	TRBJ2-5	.	TGTGCCAGCAGCTTGTACGTCAGCCGGATAGAGACCCAGTACTTC	CASSLYVSRIETQYF
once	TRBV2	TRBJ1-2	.	TGTGCCAGCAGTGAAGTCTTGGGCTATGGCTACACCTTC	CASSEVLGYGYTF
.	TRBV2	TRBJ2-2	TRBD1	TGTGCCAGCAGAGGGGGCTTCGGGGAGCTGTTTTTT	CASRGGFGELFF
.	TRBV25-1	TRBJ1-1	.	TGTGCCAGCAGTCCTCTAGACAGGAGGAACACTGAAGCTTTCTTT	CASSPLDRRNTEAFF
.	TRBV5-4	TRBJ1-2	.	TGTGCCAGCAGCGGCACAGAGACCTATGGCTACACCTTC	CASSGTETYGYTF
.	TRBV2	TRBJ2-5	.	TGTGCCAGCAGTGAAGGTTACCAAGAGACCCAGTACTTC	CASSEGYQETQYF
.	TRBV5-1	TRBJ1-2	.	TGCGCCAGCAGCTTGTCCGGCGATCTTAACTATGGCTACACCTTC	CASSLSGDLNYGYTF
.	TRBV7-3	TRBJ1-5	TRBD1	TGTGCCAGCAGGCCCGGACAGGGGGCTTTTCAGCCCCAGCATTTT	CASRPGQGAFQPQHF
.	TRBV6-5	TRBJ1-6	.	TGTGCCAGCAGCCCCAGGGGTGTCCTTGTATCACCCCTCCACTTT	CASSPRGVLVSPLHF
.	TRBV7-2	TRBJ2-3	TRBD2	TGTGCCAGCAGCTTAAACGGAGCGGGAGGCAACACAGATACGCAGTATTTT	CASSLNGAGGNTDTQYF
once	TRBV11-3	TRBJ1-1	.	TGTGCCAGCAGCTTAGACCCGAGTCCGAACACTGAAGCTTTCTTT	CASSLDPSPNTEAFF
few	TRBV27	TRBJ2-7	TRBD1	TGTGCCAGCAGTTTATTCGGGATCGGGGACAGTACCTACGAGCAGTACTTC	CASSLFGIGDSTYEQYF
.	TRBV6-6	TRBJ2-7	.	TGTGCCAGCAGTTACTCAAGAGGGGGCGAGCAGTACTTC	CASSYSRGGEQYF
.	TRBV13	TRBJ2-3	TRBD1	TGTGCCAGCAGCTCCGGGACAGGGGTGACAGATACGCAGTATTTT	CASSSGTGVTDTQYF
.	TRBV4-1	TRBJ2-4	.	TGCGCCAGCAGCCAATCGGATCTCCGAGGCAAAAACATTCAGTACTTC	CASSQSDLRGKNIQYF
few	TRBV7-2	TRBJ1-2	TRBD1	TGTGCCAGCAGCCCCCCAGGGGGGGTCCATGGCTACACCTTC	CASSPPGGVHGYTF